Below are 23 T cell receptor beta chains sequenced from a single sample in a study of shared clonotypes between healthy human individuals. Naive-designated CD8 cells lacked CD45RO, were positively enriched for CCR7, and omitted terminally differentiated effector memory CD45RA+ cells. This table comes from immunoSEQ multiplex PCR, and its TCRdb copy is limited to in-frame clones, with some not included. The sample has about 2 million clones, 85% to 95% seen once; the top ten hold more than 0.95%. Sequences were obtained from naive CD8+ T cells sorted from blood. Source of these receptors: a man aged 18-30 years in good health.

Comments on this clone: Distinct nucleotide sequences in the sample also encode this CDR3. V and J are TRBV7-6 and TRBJ2-7, with D unresolved. Trimming left V 1 base short and J 4 bases short, with 8 bases between. From germline, CDR1 is SGHVS and CDR2 FNYEAQ. The CDR3 length is 13 residues. CDR3 coding DNA: TGTGCCAGCAGCTTAGGTTCTGGTTACGAGCAGTACTTC. Its protein is CASSLGSGYEQYF. The whole variable domain, filled in from reference TRBV7-6 and TRBJ2-7, reads GAGVSQSPRYKVTKRGQDVALRCDPISGHVSLYWYRQALGQGPEFLTYFNYEAQQDKSGLPNDRFSAERPEGSISTLTIQRTEQRDSAMYRCASSLGSGYEQYFGPGTRLTVT.

The gene calls are TRBV5-1 and TRBJ2-3; 9 bases agree with TRBD2. The CDR3 contains 15 residues. CDR1 is SGHRS and CDR2 is YFSETQ in the germline V gene. V lost 5 bases and J lost 3; bases outside the gene matches: 7. The CDR3 sequence: CASSRLAAGTDTQYF. The CDR3 bases are TGCGCCAGCAGTAGACTAGCGGCGGGGACAGATACGCAGTATTTT.

This clone was picked up a small number of times. The chain uses TRBV7-9 and TRBJ1-1, with TRBD1 matching over 7 bases. The V gene end was trimmed by 8 bases and the J gene end by 1 base; junction bases not matched to a gene: 7. Per the germline V gene, CDR1 is SEHNR and CDR2 is FQNEAQ (reference sequence). The CDR3 is made up of 14 amino acids. The CDR3 DNA follows: TGTGCCAGCGGGGCGGACAGGCCGAACACTGAAGCTTTCTTT. This gives the protein CASGADRPNTEAFF.

The chain uses TRBV19 and TRBJ2-1; D gene uncertain. CDR1 is LNHDA and CDR2 is SQIVND in the germline V gene (reference sequence). The CDR3 sequence is 13 residues long. Trimming took 2 bases from V and 9 from J, leaving 11 bases between them. The CDR3, as DNA: TGTGCCAGTAGTATATCGCCGGGCGGTGAGCAGTTCTTC. The encoded protein is CASSISPGGEQFF.

CDR3 loop: CASGLVPRGSTDTQYF. CDR3 nucleotides: TGTGCTAGTGGTTTGGTACCCCGGGGGAGCACAGATACGCAGTATTTT. The chain employs TRBV12-5 and TRBJ2-3; TRBD2 is a possible D gene (6 bases). V was cut by 0 bases and J by 0 bases, with 10 bases left in between. The germline V gene encodes CDR1 LGHNT and CDR2 FRNRAP. CDR3 length: 16 residues.

J is TRBJ2-1 and V is TRBV7-9, with D possibly TRBD2 on 6 matching bases. Germline assignment: CDR1 SEHNR and CDR2 FQNEAQ (reference sequence). The V end was cut by 5 bases, the J end by 6 bases, with 17 bases between. This CDR3 is built from 15 residues. The CDR3 region has the DNA TGTGCCAGCAGCCCCGGTAGGGAGGCGGGCAATGAGCAGTTCTTC. Amino acids: CASSPGREAGNEQFF.

The rearrangement uses TRBV27 and TRBJ1-4; D is perhaps TRBD1 (6 bases). In germline, CDR1 is MNHEY, CDR2 SMNVEV (reference sequence). The V end lost 5 bases, the J end lost 1 base, and 17 bases lay between the germline ends. The CDR3 extends over 17 amino acids. The CDR3 reads CASSLQNLGGTNEKLFF. CDR3 DNA: TGTGCCAGCAGTCTCCAAAATCTAGGGGGAACTAATGAAAAACTGTTTTTT.

This clone was found a few times. V and J are TRBV6-1 and TRBJ2-7; D gene ambiguous. The V gene's germline CDR1 is MNHNS and CDR2 SASEGT. This CDR3 spans 11 amino acids. Trimming shortened V by 2 bases and J by 6 bases, and 5 bases separated the two germline ends. CDR3: CASSEWGEQYF. CDR3 nucleotide sequence: TGTGCCAGCAGTGAATGGGGCGAGCAGTACTTC.

V gene TRBV6-6 combines with J gene TRBJ2-1, with D possibly matching TRBD2 (5 bases). Per germline, CDR1 MNHNY and CDR2 SVGAGI (reference sequence). The CDR3 totals 16 residues. Trimming pared 4 bases from V and 9 bases from J, leaving 22 bases between. The CDR3 DNA reads as TGTGCCAGCAGTTCAATGGACTTTCCGCAACCGGGTGAGCAGTTCTTC. It codes for CASSSMDFPQPGEQFF.

The CDR3 spells CASSAGTVSGNTIYF. CDR3 coding DNA: TGTGCCAGCAGCGCTGGGACAGTCTCTGGAAACACCATATATTTT. The chain employs TRBV9 and TRBJ1-3; 7 bases are shared with TRBD1. The V segment lost 3 bases and the J segment 0 bases; nucleotides outside the gene matches: 3. This CDR3 has 15 amino acids. Germline CDR1 and CDR2: SGDLS and YYNGEE.

Of note for this clone: A much larger clonotype is one base distant, so this may be a read error. The same CDR3 arises from other DNA sequences in this sample as well. The gene calls are TRBV25-1 and TRBJ1-1; a weak D match, TRBD1 (5 bases). Germline V gene sequence: CDR1 MGHDK, CDR2 SYGVNS. This CDR3 spans 14 amino acids. V was cut by 9 bases and J by 4 bases, with 18 bases left in between. CDR3 DNA sequence: TGTGCCAGTAGTCATTACCCGGGGCCCACTGAAGCTTTCTTT. Amino acids: CASSHYPGPTEAFF. The full variable domain, rest sourced from reference TRBV25-1 and TRBJ1-1, is EADIYQTPRYLVIGTGKKITLECSQTMGHDKMYWYQQDPGMELHLIHYSYGVNSTEKGDLSSESTVSRIRTEHFPLTLESARPSHTSQYLCASSHYPGPTEAFFGQGTRLTVV.

The V call is TRBV5-6, the J call TRBJ2-1; 9 bases are shared with TRBD2. CDR3 size: 16 residues. CDR1 is SGHDT, CDR2 YYEEEE, per germline. J gave up 8 bases and V 4 bases, and 13 bases lay outside the gene matches. The CDR3 DNA reads TGTGCCAGCAGCCCACTGGGGACTAGCAGTTGGGATGAGCAGTTCTTC. This translates into CASSPLGTSSWDEQFF. The full variable domain, in which reference TRBV5-6 and TRBJ2-1 provide the parts outside the CDR3, is DAGVTQSPTHLIKTRGQQVTLRCSPKSGHDTVSWYQQALGQGPQFIFQYYEEEERQRGNFPDRFSGHQFPNYSSELNVNALLLGDSALYLCASSPLGTSSWDEQFFGPGTRLTVL.

Remarks on this clone: Germline and junction disagree at one end, which may indicate a read error. This sequence joins TRBV5-4 and TRBJ1-2; D may be TRBD1 (6 bases). Germline CDR1 and CDR2: SGHNT and YYREEE (reference sequence). The CDR3 totals 14 residues. CDR3 sequence (DNA): TGTGCCAGCGGCTTTGGGGGGGCAGGCTATGGCTACACCTTC. The encoded protein is CASGFGGAGYGYTF.

This rearrangement joins TRBV4-3 to TRBJ2-7; 8 bases are a match to TRBD2. The CDR3 covers 16 residues. J gave up 7 bases and V 0 bases, and 11 bases lay outside the gene matches. The germline CDR1 and CDR2 sequences are LGHNA and YSLEER. This chain's CDR3 is CASSQEVPGLVGEQYF. CDR3 coding DNA: TGCGCCAGCAGCCAAGAGGTACCGGGACTAGTGGGGGAGCAGTACTTC.

The V gene is TRBV6-1, the J gene TRBJ2-7; D unresolved. The CDR3 is made up of 15 amino acids. Germline lookup yields CDR1 MNHNS and CDR2 SASEGT. V dropped 4 bases and J dropped 6 bases, with 19 bases sitting between them. This CDR3 reads CASSAPISWGPEQYF. For the CDR3, the DNA is TGTGCCAGCAGTGCACCGATATCGTGGGGTCCCGAGCAGTACTTC.

The DNA for the CDR3 is TGCGCCAGCAGCTTTGGGCAGGGTCTCTACGAGCAGTACTTC. Translating gives CASSFGQGLYEQYF. The rearrangement joins TRBV5-1 to TRBJ2-5; possibly TRBD1 for D (5 bases). The DNA end is a closer match to TRBJ2-7, so the J assignment may be wrong. Germline V gives CDR1 SGHRS, CDR2 YFSETQ. The CDR3 has 14 amino acids.

The V call is TRBV6-5, the J call TRBJ2-5, with 8 bases that match TRBD1. The better agreement between TRBJ2-7 and the DNA end casts doubt on the J call. The CDR3 is made up of 15 amino acids. Germline V gene data show CDR1 as MNHEY and CDR2 as SVGAGI. The CDR3 DNA is TGTGCCAGCAGTTACTCGACAGGGGAGTGGGACGAGCAGTACTTC. This gives the protein CASSYSTGEWDEQYF.

This sequence joins TRBV28 and TRBJ1-1, with 9 bases that match TRBD1. CDR3 length: 14 amino acids. Looked up from germline, CDR1 is MDHEN and CDR2 is SYDVKM. Trimming removed 8 bases from V and 5 bases from J; junction bases left unmatched: 9. Here the CDR3 DNA reads TGTGCCAGCGGGTACAGGGGGCTCTGGACTGAAGCTTTCTTT. Its protein is CASGYRGLWTEAFF.

The chain uses TRBV10-2 and TRBJ2-1, with 8 nucleotides matching TRBD1. Unmatched junction bases numbered 4, after V lost 6 bases and J lost 3 bases. Germline CDR1 and CDR2: WSHSY and SAAADI. There are 14 residues in the CDR3. The CDR3 DNA follows: TGCGCCAGCAGCCCCGGGACAGGCTACAATGAGCAGTTCTTC. Translating it yields CASSPGTGYNEQFF.

The chain couples TRBV21-1 to TRBJ1-6. TRBV21-1 is designated a pseudogene. The CDR3 is made up of 16 amino acids. The CDR3 nucleotides are TGTGCCAGCAGCCACGGTGCTCCGTGGATCCATTCACCCCTCCACTTT. It is translated as CASSHGAPWIHSPLHF.

V usage is TRBV5-6 and J usage is TRBJ2-3, with 9 bases aligning to TRBD2. Germline lookup yields CDR1 SGHDT and CDR2 YYEEEE. CDR3 length: 16 residues. J gave up 2 bases and V 4 bases, and 8 bases lay outside the gene matches. DNA for the CDR3: TGTGCCAGCAGCGGGGGGACTAGCTTCTTCACAGATACGCAGTATTTT. Its protein product is CASSGGTSFFTDTQYF.

CDR3 nucleotides: TGTGCCAGTGGGAGAAGGCTAGCGGGTTCCGGGGAGCTGTTTTTT. Translating gives CASGRRLAGSGELFF. This chain joins TRBV13 and TRBJ2-2, with 8 bases aligning to TRBD2. The germline gives CDR1 PRHDT, CDR2 FYEKMQ (reference sequence). V trimming: 9 bases; J trimming: 6 bases; junction bases outside the gene matches: 12. CDR3 length equals 15 residues.

The gene calls are TRBV30 and TRBJ2-3, with D perhaps TRBD1 (5 bases). Per the germline V gene, CDR1 is GTSNPN and CDR2 is SVGIG (reference sequence). V lost 1 base and J 0 bases, leaving 11 bases between the germline ends. CDR3 length equals 15 residues. In nucleotides, the CDR3 is TGTGCCTGGAGTGGCGACAGCCCTAGCACAGATACGCAGTATTTT. Amino acid sequence: CAWSGDSPSTDTQYF.